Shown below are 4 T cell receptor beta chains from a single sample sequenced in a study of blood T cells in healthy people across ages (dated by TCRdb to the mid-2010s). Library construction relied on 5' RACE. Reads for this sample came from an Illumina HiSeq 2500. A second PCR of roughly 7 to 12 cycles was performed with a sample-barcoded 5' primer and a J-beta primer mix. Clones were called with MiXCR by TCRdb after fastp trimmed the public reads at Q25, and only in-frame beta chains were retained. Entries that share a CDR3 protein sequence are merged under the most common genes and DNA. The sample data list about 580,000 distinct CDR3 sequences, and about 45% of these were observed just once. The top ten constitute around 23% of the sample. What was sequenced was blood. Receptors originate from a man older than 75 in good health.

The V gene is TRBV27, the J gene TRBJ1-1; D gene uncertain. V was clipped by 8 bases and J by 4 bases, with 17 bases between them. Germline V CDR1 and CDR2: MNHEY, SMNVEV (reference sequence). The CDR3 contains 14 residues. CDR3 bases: TGTGCCAGCTGCCCTGACCGACTCAGCACTGAAGCTTTCTTT. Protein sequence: CASCPDRLSTEAFF.

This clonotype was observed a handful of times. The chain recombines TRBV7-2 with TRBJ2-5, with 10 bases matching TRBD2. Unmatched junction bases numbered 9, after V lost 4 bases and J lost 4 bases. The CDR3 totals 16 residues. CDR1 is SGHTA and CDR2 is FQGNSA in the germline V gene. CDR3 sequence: CASSSRPSGGGETQYF. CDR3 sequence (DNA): TGTGCCAGCAGCTCGAGACCTAGCGGGGGAGGAGAGACCCAGTACTTC.

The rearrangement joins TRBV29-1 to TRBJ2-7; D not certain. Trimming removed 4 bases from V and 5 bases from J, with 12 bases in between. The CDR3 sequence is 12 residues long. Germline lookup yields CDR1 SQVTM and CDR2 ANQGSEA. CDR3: CSVVYNRDEQYF. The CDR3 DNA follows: TGCAGCGTTGTTTATAACCGTGACGAGCAGTACTTC.

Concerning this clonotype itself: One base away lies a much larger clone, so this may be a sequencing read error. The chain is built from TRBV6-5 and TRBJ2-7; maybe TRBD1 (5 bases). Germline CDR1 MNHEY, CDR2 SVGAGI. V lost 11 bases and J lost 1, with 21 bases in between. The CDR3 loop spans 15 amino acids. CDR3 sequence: CAGTPRVQGSYEQYF. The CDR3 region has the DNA TGTGCCGGCACCCCACGGGTCCAGGGATCCTACGAGCAGTACTTC.